This TCR beta chain was observed in a study of cytomegalovirus exposure and HLA in healthy donors. Whole-study results and caveats: Several of the most significant clusters appeared, in a later analysis, to be linked to common viral pathogens. In a later analysis, at a false discovery rate of 0.05, about 16,000 TCR beta sequences matched HLA alleles.

Participants comprised healthy donors of bone marrow. Each donor was nominally healthy when sampled (though unrecorded immune exposures were likely). Researchers ran the PCR with 60 Vbeta and 13 Jbeta primers. Method: immunoSEQ multiplex PCR; TCRdb's copy keeps in-frame clones and lacks some. Among 160,000 or so clones, approximately 80% were seen once, and the ten largest hold 13%. On this clone itself: Antigen: not known.

After removal of 5 bases from V and 6 bases from J, the junction contained 9 bases not matched to a gene. CDR1 is MDHEN and CDR2 is SYDVKM in the germline V gene. The CDR3 runs 15 residues. This clonotype was obtained from a woman aged 50 to 65 in good health and CMV-seronegative. Specimen: PBMCs. This chain uses TRBV28 with TRBJ2-7, with 11 nucleotides matching TRBD1. CDR3 sequence reads: CASSLPGQGVLEQYF. Written as DNA, the CDR3 is TGTGCCAGCAGTCTACCGGGACAGGGGGTGCTCGAGCAGTACTTC.